This T cell receptor (beta chain) was observed in a study of blood T cell repertoires in COVID-19. There are 16 residues in the CDR3. V lost 8 bases and J lost 4; bases outside the gene matches: 14. From germline, CDR1 is LNHDA and CDR2 SQIVND (reference sequence). Assay: immunoSEQ multiplex PCR; the TCRdb copy retains only in-frame clones and omits some. The data contain about 210,000 clones, around 80% of them singletons. Sequenced input: peripheral blood. V and J are TRBV19 and TRBJ1-5; 7 positions match TRBD1. The source is a woman older than 75 with COVID-19, enrolled during active disease. In DNA form, the CDR3 reads TGTGCCAGTTGTGACAGGGTAGGTGGGAGTAATCAGCCCCAGCATTTT. Translating it yields CASCDRVGGSNQPQHF.